The 29 T cell receptor beta chains presented below share a single source sample, sequenced in a study of T cells in Graves' hyperthyroidism and ophthalmopathy (dated by TCRdb to about 2019). Library prep was done by multiplex PCR. The sequencer was an Illumina HiSeq 2000. The TCR beta CDR3 regions were amplified from RNA transcripts. A first-round RT-PCR of the TCR CDR3 used the HTBI primer set with the Qiagen OneStep RT-PCR kit. The public reads were reprocessed in TCRdb via fastp at Q25 and MiXCR, keeping in-frame beta chains. Rows with a matching CDR3 protein are joined into one entry that keeps the most common DNA and genes. This sample gives under 550,000 distinct CDR3 sequences in total; roughly an eighth of them show up just once. About 4.9% of the sample is taken by the ten largest. Material: blood. These TCRs come from a woman aged 18 to 35 with Graves' hyperthyroidism.

The chain is built from TRBV19 and TRBJ2-7; no reliable D call. The V end lost 3 bases, the J end lost 2 bases, and 14 bases lay between the germline ends. The germline V gene encodes CDR1 LNHDA and CDR2 SQIVND (reference sequence). The CDR3 runs 15 residues. This chain's CDR3 is CASSIVSGGAYEQYF. CDR3 nucleotide sequence: TGTGCCAGTAGTATTGTGTCAGGCGGAGCCTACGAGCAGTACTTC.

Only a few counts were recorded for this clonotype. The chain has TRBV27 and TRBJ2-7; 7 bases map to TRBD1. This CDR3 region has 13 residues. Trimming cost V 3 bases and J 3 bases; bases outside gene matches: 2. Germline V gene sequence: CDR1 MNHEY, CDR2 SMNVEV (reference sequence). In nucleotides, the CDR3 is TGTGCCAGCAGTTTGACAGGGTTCTACGAGCAGTACTTC. Translating gives CASSLTGFYEQYF.

This clonotype was counted at least ten times. The chain employs TRBV27 and TRBJ2-7; TRBD1 matches at 7 bases. Trimming cost V 5 bases and J 2 bases; bases outside gene matches: 3. In germline, CDR1 is MNHEY, CDR2 SMNVEV (reference sequence). This CDR3 comprises 13 residues. CDR3 in amino acids: CASSPGTAYEQYF. DNA for the CDR3: TGTGCCAGCAGTCCCGGGACAGCCTACGAGCAGTACTTC.

This clonotype was seen repeatedly, ten times or more. The rearrangement joins TRBV6-1 to TRBJ1-1; D ambiguous. The CDR3 runs 13 residues. The ends were cut back, 5 bases at V and 5 bases at J, with 12 bases in the middle. Per the germline V gene, CDR1 is MNHNS and CDR2 is SASEGT. The CDR3 loop reads CASSYEGVTEAFF. CDR3 coding DNA: TGTGCCAGCAGTTACGAGGGAGTGACTGAAGCTTTCTTT.

Only a few counts were recorded for this clonotype. The gene calls are TRBV30 and TRBJ2-2; 8 nucleotides align to TRBD2. The germline CDR1 and CDR2 sequences are GTSNPN and SVGIG (reference sequence). The CDR3 runs to 15 residues. V lost 1 base, J lost 4 bases, and 5 bases stayed unmatched. The CDR3 DNA reads as TGTGCCTGGAGTGGTGTAGCGGGACTCACCGGGGAGCTGTTTTTT. This sequence encodes CAWSGVAGLTGELFF.

This clonotype was counted many times. The chain recombines TRBV20-1 with TRBJ2-7; 9 bases fit TRBD2. Germline CDR1 is DFQATT and CDR2 is SNEGSKA (reference sequence). The length of the CDR3 is 15 residues. V was clipped by 0 bases and J by 2 bases; unmatched bases: 5. The CDR3 DNA sequence: TGCAGTGCTAGAGACCCGACTAGCGGTCCCTACGAGCAGTACTTC. Its translation is CSARDPTSGPYEQYF.

The sample holds many counts of this clonotype. The chain couples TRBV27 to TRBJ1-1; TRBD1 aligns across 7 bases. From germline, CDR1 is MNHEY and CDR2 SMNVEV (reference sequence). V shed 5 bases and J 3 bases; nucleotides not matched to a gene: 9. The CDR3 consists of 15 residues. Here the CDR3 DNA reads TGTGCCAGCAGTGCTTACAGGGGATGGGACACTGAAGCTTTCTTT. Protein sequence: CASSAYRGWDTEAFF.

This clonotype was counted at least ten times. The chain carries TRBV30 and TRBJ1-1; D ambiguous. There are 12 residues in the CDR3. V gave up 1 base and J gave up 2 bases, with 5 bases separating them. The germline V gene has CDR1 GTSNPN and CDR2 SVGIG (reference sequence). In DNA form, the CDR3 reads TGTGCCTGGAGTGCGGACAACACTGAAGCTTTCTTT. It is translated as CAWSADNTEAFF.

In its sample, this clonotype was seen a few times. The J gene is TRBJ1-4, the V gene TRBV4-1; 7 nucleotides agree with TRBD1. This CDR3 comprises 16 residues. Germline V gene sequence: CDR1 MGHRA, CDR2 YSYEKL. J gave up 7 bases and V 0 bases, and 8 bases lay outside the gene matches. CDR3 residues: CASSQELTGRGEKLFF. The CDR3 nucleotides read TGCGCCAGCAGCCAAGAATTGACAGGGAGAGGTGAAAAACTGTTTTTT.

In its sample, this clonotype was seen many times. V is TRBV7-8 and J is TRBJ2-7; the match to TRBD1 covers 7 bases. The CDR3 contains 15 residues. V lost 5 bases, J lost 0 bases, and 7 bases stayed unmatched. Germline V gene lookup returns CDR1 SGHVS and CDR2 FQNEAQ. CDR3 in DNA: TGTGCCAGCAGCCCGGGGACAGCGAGCTCCTACGAGCAGTACTTC. This gives the protein CASSPGTASSYEQYF.

This clonotype has a count of ten or more. The chain joins TRBV27 to TRBJ2-5; the D gene could be TRBD1 or TRBD2 (5 bases each). The germline gives CDR1 MNHEY, CDR2 SMNVEV (reference sequence). The CDR3 sequence is 14 residues long. Trimming shortened V by 3 bases and J by 7 bases, and 15 bases separated the two germline ends. CDR3: CASSFSLGVTTQYF. The DNA of the CDR3 is TGTGCCAGCAGTTTCTCCTTGGGGGTCACGACCCAGTACTTC.

The chain uses TRBV29-1 and TRBJ2-7, with a possible D match to TRBD2 (5 bases). Germline V CDR1 and CDR2: SQVTM, ANQGSEA. The CDR3 is made up of 12 amino acids. The V gene lost 4 bases and the J gene lost 0 bases, with 7 bases spanning the gap. The CDR3 region has the DNA TGCAGCGTTGTTCGGGGCTCCTACGAGCAGTACTTC. Translated: CSVVRGSYEQYF.

This clonotype was detected many times. The rearrangement uses TRBV14 and TRBJ2-5; TRBD1 or TRBD2 may be the D gene (5 bases each). Germline V gives CDR1 SGHDN, CDR2 FVKESK. This CDR3 is 15 amino acids long. V was shortened by 4 bases and J by 0 bases, with 12 bases between the two germline ends. The CDR3 protein is CASSRGGPYQETQYF. The CDR3 coding sequence is TGTGCCAGCAGCCGTGGGGGACCCTACCAAGAGACCCAGTACTTC.

This clonotype was picked up many times. The rearrangement joins TRBV7-3 to TRBJ2-7, with 8 bases that match TRBD2. The V segment lost 5 bases and the J segment 2 bases; nucleotides outside the gene matches: 11. CDR1 is SGHTA, CDR2 FQGTGA, per germline. This CDR3 spans 16 amino acids. CDR3 residues: CASSPHPREAPYEQYF. CDR3 sequence (DNA): TGTGCCAGCAGCCCGCATCCGCGGGAGGCCCCCTACGAGCAGTACTTC.

This clonotype was counted between two and nine times. The V gene is TRBV5-6, the J gene TRBJ1-5; weak D call: TRBD1 (6 bases). The CDR3 has 17 amino acids. Germline V gene lookup returns CDR1 SGHDT and CDR2 YYEEEE. The ends were cut back, 5 bases at V and 6 bases at J, with 24 bases in the middle. CDR3 residues: CASRPWGGQGLFQPQHF. The CDR3 DNA sequence: TGTGCCAGCAGACCCTGGGGGGGGCAGGGGCTCTTTCAGCCCCAGCATTTT.

The V and J genes are TRBV7-6 and TRBJ2-3; 8 nucleotides match TRBD2. The J segment lost 3 bases and the V segment lost 5 bases, leaving 13 bases of the junction unmatched. Germline V lookup: CDR1 SGHVS, CDR2 FNYEAQ. CDR3 length: 17 amino acids. In DNA, the CDR3 is TGTGCCAGCAGCGCGAGCTTTGGCGGGAGGAAGACAGATACGCAGTATTTT. Translation: CASSASFGGRKTDTQYF.

This clonotype was picked up many times. The V call is TRBV12-3 or TRBV12-4, the J call TRBJ1-6; tentatively, D is TRBD1 (6 bases). The CDR3 loop spans 14 amino acids. V dropped 3 bases and J dropped 7 bases, with 10 bases sitting between them. The CDR3 protein is CASSFDGGNSPLHF. DNA of the CDR3: TGTGCCAGCAGTTTTGATGGGGGCAATTCACCCCTCCACTTT.

This clonotype occurred many times. This rearrangement joins TRBV7-2 to TRBJ2-3; the match to TRBD2 covers 12 bases. The germline V gene has CDR1 SGHTA and CDR2 FQGNSA. Trimming took 7 bases from V and 6 from J; bases not matched to a gene: 11. The CDR3 has 16 residues. Here the CDR3 DNA reads TGTGCCAGCACCATGCGCTGGGGACTAGCGGGTGATACGCAGTATTTT. It specifies CASTMRWGLAGDTQYF.

This chain links TRBV18 with TRBJ1-2; 10 positions agree with TRBD1. The length of the CDR3 is 15 residues. The ends lost 3 bases at V and 7 bases at J; junction bases unmatched: 8. From germline, CDR1 is KGHSH and CDR2 LQKENI. CDR3 protein: CASSPRQGAIRGYTF. CDR3 coding DNA: TGTGCCAGCTCACCTAGACAGGGGGCAATTCGTGGCTACACCTTC.

This clonotype has at least ten counts. The chain links TRBV28 to TRBJ2-7; D unresolved. The ends were cut back, 6 bases at V and 2 bases at J, with 17 bases in the middle. The CDR3 spans 15 residues. Germline lookup yields CDR1 MDHEN and CDR2 SYDVKM. The CDR3 DNA follows: TGTGCCAGCAGGCCCGACACTAACCACCCCTACGAGCAGTACTTC. It translates to CASRPDTNHPYEQYF.

At least ten counts were recorded for this clonotype. The V and J genes are TRBV27 and TRBJ2-3; TRBD2 might be the D (6 bases). Germline V CDR1 and CDR2: MNHEY, SMNVEV (reference sequence). V gave up 3 bases and J gave up 5 bases, with 15 bases separating them. There are 15 residues in the CDR3. The CDR3 DNA reads as TGTGCCAGCAGTTTCCTGGAGGGGTGGGGAGATACGCAGTATTTT. Its protein product is CASSFLEGWGDTQYF.

This clonotype was seen many times. V usage is TRBV13 and J usage is TRBJ2-7; the D gene is possibly TRBD2 (6 bases). Trimming took off 2 bases at V and 5 bases at J, with 16 bases between the two ends. The CDR3 runs 15 residues. From germline, CDR1 is PRHDT and CDR2 FYEKMQ (reference sequence). CDR3 amino acids: CASSLYSGGDNEQYF. CDR3 in DNA: TGTGCCAGCAGCTTATATTCTGGAGGGGATAACGAGCAGTACTTC. The entire variable domain, with the rest obtained from reference TRBV13 and TRBJ2-7, is as follows: AAGVIQSPRHLIKEKRETATLKCYPIPRHDTVYWYQQGPGQDPQFLISFYEKMQSDKGSIPDRFSAQQFSDYHSELNMSSLELGDSALYFCASSLYSGGDNEQYFGPGTRLTVT.

In its sample, this clonotype was seen many times. This chain joins TRBV7-9 and TRBJ2-7, with 8 bases lining up with TRBD1. Germline V lookup: CDR1 SEHNR, CDR2 FQNEAQ (reference sequence). The CDR3 has 15 residues. Germline trimming cut 2 bases from V and 2 bases from J; bases unmatched to any gene: 5. In DNA form, the CDR3 reads TGTGCCAGCAGCTTACTTGGCAGGGGGCCCTACGAGCAGTACTTC. Residues: CASSLLGRGPYEQYF.

CDR3 bases: TGTGCCACCGGACAGGCCTCCGGAGATACGCAGTATTTT. Its translation: CATGQASGDTQYF. The chain carries TRBV10-3 and TRBJ2-3; TRBD1 agrees at 7 bases. The CDR3 runs 13 residues. Germline V lookup: CDR1 ENHRY, CDR2 SYGVKD. The trim removed 10 bases at V and 5 bases at J, leaving 9 bases unmatched.

The CDR3 sequence is CASSVQSYGYTF. The CDR3 DNA sequence: TGTGCCAGCAGCGTCCAATCCTATGGCTACACCTTC. V gene TRBV14 combines with J gene TRBJ1-2; D gene uncertain. Germline assignment: CDR1 SGHDN and CDR2 FVKESK. The CDR3 is 12 residues long. Trimming removed 5 bases at V and 4 bases at J, with 8 bases between.

This clonotype was recorded many times. V and J are TRBV6-1 and TRBJ1-1; D is perhaps TRBD1 (6 bases). V was cut by 1 base and J by 5 bases, with 11 bases left in between. Per the germline V gene, CDR1 is MNHNS and CDR2 is SASEGT. This CDR3 is built from 14 residues. The CDR3 DNA reads as TGTGCCAGCAGTGAAGTAGAGAGGGGGACTGAAGCTTTCTTT. It is translated as CASSEVERGTEAFF.

This sequence joins TRBV6-2 or TRBV6-3 and TRBJ1-4, with D possibly being TRBD1 (5 bases). The CDR3 is made up of 14 amino acids. Trimming took off 7 bases at V and 8 bases at J, with 17 bases between the two ends. In germline, CDR1 is MNHEY, CDR2 SVGEGT. CDR3 DNA sequence: TGTGCCAGCACCCCTGGCGGGGCGTGGGAAAAACTGTTTTTT. It codes for CASTPGGAWEKLFF.

This clonotype was seen ten or more times. The V gene is TRBV3-1, the J gene TRBJ2-5; 7 bases fit TRBD1. Trimming removed 4 bases from V and 7 bases from J; junction bases left unmatched: 3. This CDR3 spans 12 amino acids. The V gene's germline CDR1 is LGHDT and CDR2 YNNKEL (reference sequence). The DNA of the CDR3 is TGTGCCAGCAGCCGAGACAGGGTGACCCAGTACTTC. It codes for CASSRDRVTQYF.

Ten or more counts support this clonotype. The gene calls are TRBV11-3 and TRBJ2-1; D is uncertain. This CDR3 comprises 16 residues. Germline V gives CDR1 SGHNT, CDR2 YENEEA. V was shortened by 5 bases and J by 5 bases, with 19 bases between the two germline ends. For the CDR3, the DNA is TGTGCCAGCAGCCCGCCCCCGGGCAACTCGGACAATGAGCAGTTCTTC. Protein: CASSPPPGNSDNEQFF.